The 5 T cell receptor beta chains listed next were all sequenced from one sample in a study of cytomegalovirus exposure and HLA in healthy donors. Primers included in the PCR were 60 Vbeta and 13 Jbeta primers. Produced via immunoSEQ multiplex PCR; TCRdb's table is partial and in-frame only. The table lists roughly 77,000 clones, approximately 61% of them singletons. Sequenced input: PBMCs. The receptors stem from a woman aged 45 to 65 in good health and CMV-seropositive.

A word on this clone: The junction departs from the called germline gene at one end, perhaps through a read error. The chain combines TRBV7-9 with TRBJ2-5; 10 positions agree with TRBD1. Germline V gene sequence: CDR1 SEHNR, CDR2 FQNEAQ (reference sequence). The CDR3 contains 15 residues. The CDR3 DNA sequence: TGTTCCAGCAGTGTCTCGGACAGGGGGGAAGAGACCCAGTACTTC. Translating it yields CSSSVSDRGEETQYF. Combining the CDR3 with reference TRBV7-9 and TRBJ2-5 gives the whole variable domain DTGVSQNPRHKITKRGQNVTFRCDPISEHNRLYWYRQTLGQGPEFLTYFQNEAQLEKSRLLSDRFSAERPKGSFSTLEIQRTEQGDSAMYLCSSSVSDRGEETQYFGPGTRLLVL.

The genes are TRBV5-1 and TRBJ2-1, with TRBD2 matching 7 bases. CDR1 is SGHRS and CDR2 is YFSETQ in the germline V gene. The CDR3 is 15 residues long. Trimming cost V 3 bases and J 7 bases; bases outside gene matches: 10. The CDR3 loop reads CASSSTSSGQNEQFF. The CDR3 DNA is TGCGCCAGCAGCTCGACTAGCTCGGGCCAGAATGAGCAGTTCTTC. Supplemented by reference TRBV5-1 and TRBJ2-1, the full variable domain reads KAGVTQTPRYLIKTRGQQVTLSCSPISGHRSVSWYQQTPGQGLQFLFEYFSETQRNKGNFPGRFSGRQFSNSRSEMNVSTLELGDSALYLCASSSTSSGQNEQFFGPGTRLTVL.

J is TRBJ1-1 and V is TRBV7-2, with D unclear. V shed 1 base and J shed 3 bases, with 9 bases lying between them. CDR3 length: 14 amino acids. CDR1 is SGHTA and CDR2 is FQGNSA in the germline V gene. The CDR3 region has the DNA TGTGCCAGCAGCTTAGTTGGCAGGCACACTGAAGCTTTCTTT. It codes for CASSLVGRHTEAFF.

This clone appeared a few times. The rearrangement uses TRBV7-8 and TRBJ2-2, with TRBD1 matching over 8 bases. This CDR3 comprises 16 residues. J was trimmed by 0 bases and V by 4 bases; bases with no gene match: 4. Germline lookup yields CDR1 SGHVS and CDR2 FQNEAQ. The CDR3 spells CASSSYRGANTGELFF. CDR3 nucleotides: TGTGCCAGCAGCTCCTACAGGGGGGCGAACACCGGGGAGCTGTTTTTT. The full variable domain, completed using reference TRBV7-8 and TRBJ2-2, is GAGVSQSPRYKVAKRGQDVALRCDPISGHVSLFWYQQALGQGPEFLTYFQNEAQLDKSGLPSDRFFAERPEGSVSTLKIQRTQQEDSAVYLCASSSYRGANTGELFFGEGSRLTVL.

The sample holds a few counts of this clone. V gene TRBV27 combines with J gene TRBJ1-6; D call uncertain. V was cut by 8 bases and J by 2 bases, with 13 bases left in between. The germline V gene has CDR1 MNHEY and CDR2 SMNVEV (reference sequence). The CDR3 totals 15 residues. CDR3 region: CASRTIPTYNSPLHF. CDR3 nucleotide sequence: TGTGCCAGCCGAACCATACCTACCTATAATTCACCCCTCCACTTT.